The 2 T cell receptor beta chains in this list originate from one sample, sequenced in a study of monozygotic twins with inflammatory bowel disease. Each CDR3 protein gets one entry in TCRdb, which reprocessed the 5' RACE reads and gives no DNA. This repertoire includes more than 95,000 distinct CDR3 sequences. Sequenced sample: blood. Every receptor here comes from a human donor with ulcerative colitis or Crohn's disease, or a healthy co-twin of an affected twin (not recorded which).

This sequence joins TRBV7-9 and TRBJ2-7; TCRdb indicates TRBD2, and absent DNA this call remains unverified. This CDR3 is built from 15 residues. The germline gives CDR1 SEHNR, CDR2 FQNEAQ (reference sequence). CDR3 amino acids: CASSQLAGTLYEQYF.

The chain joins TRBV11-2 to TRBJ1-6; absent DNA, TCRdb's TRBD1 call cannot be checked. CDR3 length: 20 amino acids. Germline V gene lookup returns CDR1 SGHAT and CDR2 FQNNGV. The CDR3 loop reads CASSETRDRRLSAYNSPLHF.